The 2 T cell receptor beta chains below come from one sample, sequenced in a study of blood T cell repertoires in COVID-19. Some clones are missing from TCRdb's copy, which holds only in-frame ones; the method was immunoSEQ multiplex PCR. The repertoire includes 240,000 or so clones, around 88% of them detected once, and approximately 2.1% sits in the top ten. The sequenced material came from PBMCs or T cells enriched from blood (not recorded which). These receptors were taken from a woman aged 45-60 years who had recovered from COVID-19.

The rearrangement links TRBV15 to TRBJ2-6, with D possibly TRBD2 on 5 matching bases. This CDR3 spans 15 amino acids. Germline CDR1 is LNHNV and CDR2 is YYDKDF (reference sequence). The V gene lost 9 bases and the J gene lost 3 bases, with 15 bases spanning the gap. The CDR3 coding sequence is TGTGCCACGGCTCTTGAGGGCATTGGGGCCAACGTCCTGACTTTC. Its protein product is CATALEGIGANVLTF.

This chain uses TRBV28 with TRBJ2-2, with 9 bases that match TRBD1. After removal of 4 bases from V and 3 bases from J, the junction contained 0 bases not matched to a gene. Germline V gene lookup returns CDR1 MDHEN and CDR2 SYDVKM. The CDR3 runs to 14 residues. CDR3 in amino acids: CASSYRGHTGELFF. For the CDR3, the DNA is TGTGCCAGCAGTTACAGGGGGCACACCGGGGAGCTGTTTTTT.